This is a list of T cell receptor beta chains from one sample in a study of blood T cell repertoires in COVID-19. TCRdb keeps only in-frame clones here, not all; method: immunoSEQ multiplex PCR. The sample yields 130,000 or so clones, about 81% seen once. Source material: peripheral blood. The receptors were sampled from a woman aged 80 or older with acute or convalescent COVID-19. Both conserved end residues are part of each CDR3. A D gene is named only where the DNA matches it firmly. Some rows mark clone size as missing; the rest say once, few, many or name a class of expanded clone.

V	J	size	length	D	DNA	CDR3
TRBV5-5	TRBJ1-4	.	18	TRBD1	TGTGCCAGCAGCTTAAATGGGGGACAGGGAACCTCTAATGAAAAACTGTTTTTT	CASSLNGGQGTSNEKLFF
TRBV5-8	TRBJ2-7	.	17	TRBD1	TGTGCCAGCAGCGAGGGACAGATCAGCATTCCTTCGGGCGAGCAGTACTTC	CASSEGQISIPSGEQYF
TRBV6-5	TRBJ2-1	.	15	TRBD1	TGTGCCAGCAGCCCCCAAGGGACAGGGGGCAATGAGCAGTTCTTC	CASSPQGTGGNEQFF
TRBV18	TRBJ2-6	.	15	.	TGTGCCAGCTCACCAGTAGGACAGGGGGCCAACGTCCTGACTTTC	CASSPVGQGANVLTF
TRBV19	TRBJ1-2	once	18	TRBD1	TGTGCCAGCGCAAACGATGGACAGGGATGGGTGGTTAACTATGGCTACACCTTC	CASANDGQGWVVNYGYTF
TRBV9	TRBJ1-2	.	14	.	TGTGCCAGCAGCGTAGCAGGGGCGGACTATGGCTACACCTTC	CASSVAGADYGYTF
TRBV5-1	TRBJ1-6	.	16	TRBD1	TGCGCCAGCAGCCCGGGACAGCCCGCACCCAATTCACCCCTCCACTTT	CASSPGQPAPNSPLHF
TRBV7-6	TRBJ1-3	few	14	.	TGTGCCAGCAGCTTATTACAGGCTGGAAACACCATATATTTT	CASSLLQAGNTIYF
TRBV20-1	TRBJ2-5	.	11	.	TGCAGTGCTAAGTTCGGGGAGACCCAGTACTTC	CSAKFGETQYF
TRBV4-3	TRBJ1-1	.	16	.	TGCGCCAGCAGCCAAGGGGGGGGAAGGGGGAACACTGAAGCTTTCTTT	CASSQGGGRGNTEAFF
TRBV19	TRBJ1-5	.	15	.	TGTGCCAGTAGTATCGTCGTGCGGGGAAATCAGCCCCAGCATTTT	CASSIVVRGNQPQHF
TRBV5-1	TRBJ2-7	.	14	.	TGCGCCAGCAGCTTGAAGCCAGGTTCCTACGAGCAGTACTTC	CASSLKPGSYEQYF
TRBV7-9	TRBJ2-5	.	13	.	TGTGCCAGCAGCTTAGGACAGCAAGAGACCCAGTACTTC	CASSLGQQETQYF
TRBV6-6	TRBJ1-2	few	13	TRBD1	TGTGCCAGCAGCATGGGACAGAACTATGGCTACACCTTC	CASSMGQNYGYTF
TRBV5-6	TRBJ1-2	.	17	TRBD1	TGTGCCAGCAGCTTGTTGGGACAGGGGGCCGAGGGGTATGGCTACACCTTC	CASSLLGQGAEGYGYTF
TRBV12-3/TRBV12-4	TRBJ1-5	.	13	.	TGTGCCAGCAGTTTAGCCCAGGATCGGCCCCAGCATTTT	CASSLAQDRPQHF
TRBV3-1/TRBV3-2	TRBJ2-2	few	16	TRBD1	TGTGCCAGCAGCCGGAACGGGGGACAGGGAACCGGGGAGCTGTTTTTT	CASSRNGGQGTGELFF
TRBV19	TRBJ2-6	.	18	TRBD1	TGTGCCAGTAGTCGACAGGGACGAAGCGGCTCTGGGGCCAACGTCCTGACTTTC	CASSRQGRSGSGANVLTF
TRBV7-2	TRBJ2-1	.	16	TRBD2	TGTGCCAGCAGCATCTACCTAGCGGGGGCCTACAATGAGCAGTTCTTC	CASSIYLAGAYNEQFF
TRBV6-2/TRBV6-3	TRBJ2-3	.	14	TRBD1	TGTGCCAGCAGTGCCGGGACAGCATCCGGTACGCAGTATTTT	CASSAGTASGTQYF
TRBV30	TRBJ1-4	many	13	.	TGTGCCTGGAGTCCTAATTCTAATGAAAAACTGTTTTTT	CAWSPNSNEKLFF
TRBV5-1	TRBJ1-1	once	14	TRBD1	TGCGCCAGCAGCCACCGACAGGGTGACACTGAAGCTTTCTTT	CASSHRQGDTEAFF
TRBV6-4	TRBJ2-3	.	15	.	TGTGCCAGCAGTGACTCGATCCGAGGCACAGATACGCAGTATTTT	CASSDSIRGTDTQYF
TRBV7-2	TRBJ1-1	.	14	TRBD1	TGTGCCAGCAGCTTAGCGGGACAGGGGGTGGGAGCTTTCTTT	CASSLAGQGVGAFF
TRBV7-2	TRBJ2-2	.	16	TRBD1	TGTGCCAGCGGGCTCACAGGGGGTACAAACACCGGGGAGCTGTTTTTT	CASGLTGGTNTGELFF
TRBV12-3/TRBV12-4	TRBJ1-1	once	13	.	TGTGCCAGCAGTTTAGGCAGGAACACTGAAGCTTTCTTT	CASSLGRNTEAFF
TRBV7-9	TRBJ2-2	.	14	.	TGTGCCAGCAGCTTACGGTCGGACACCGGGGAGCTGTTTTTT	CASSLRSDTGELFF
TRBV18	TRBJ1-1	few	14	.	TGTGCCAGCTCACCAGGGGGCTGGAACACTGAAGCTTTCTTT	CASSPGGWNTEAFF
TRBV5-1	TRBJ2-7	.	11	TRBD1	TGCGCCAGCCTTGGACAGGGGGCGATGTACTTC	CASLGQGAMYF
TRBV10-1	TRBJ1-2	.	14	.	TGCGCCAGCAGTGAGAGAGCTACGAACTATGGCTACACCTTC	CASSERATNYGYTF
TRBV6-5	TRBJ1-4	.	13	.	TGTGCCAGCAGTTACGAGGACGGGGGAAAACTGTTTTTT	CASSYEDGGKLFF
TRBV13	TRBJ2-5	.	16	.	TGTGCCAGCAGCGCCCATGGCGGAACGTACCAAGAGACCCAGTACTTC	CASSAHGGTYQETQYF
TRBV15	TRBJ2-1	.	13	TRBD1	TGTGCCACCAGCAGAGACCCCGGGACAGGGCAGTTCTTC	CATSRDPGTGQFF
TRBV6-5	TRBJ2-3	.	16	TRBD2	TGTGCCAGCAGTTACTCAGCGGGGGGGGGCACAGATACGCAGTATTTT	CASSYSAGGGTDTQYF
TRBV2	TRBJ1-2	.	13	.	TGTGCCAGCACAGAGGAGAGCCACTATGGCTACACCTTC	CASTEESHYGYTF
TRBV18	TRBJ2-7	.	18	TRBD1	TGTGCCAGCTCACCATATTCCTTTAGGACAGGTGACCCCTACGAGCAGTACTTC	CASSPYSFRTGDPYEQYF
TRBV5-1	TRBJ2-5	once	13	TRBD2	TGCGCCAGCAGCCCGGGGGGCCAAGAGACCCAGTACTTC	CASSPGGQETQYF
TRBV6-2/TRBV6-3	TRBJ2-2	.	17	.	TGTGCCAGCAGTTACTCGAGTACCAGGAGGGGCACCGGGGAGCTGTTTTTT	CASSYSSTRRGTGELFF
TRBV6-1	TRBJ1-5	many	16	.	TGTGCCAGCAGTGAACCCATATTACAGCCTGATCAGCCCCAGCATTTT	CASSEPILQPDQPQHF
TRBV30	TRBJ1-2	once	16	TRBD1	TGTGCCTGGAGGGGGCACCAGGGGGCAGGGGCTGGTGGCTACACCTTC	CAWRGHQGAGAGGYTF
TRBV14	TRBJ1-2	once	16	.	TGTGCCAGCAGCTTTAGCCCTCAGGGTGGTTCGGGTGGCTACACCTTC	CASSFSPQGGSGGYTF
TRBV12-2	TRBJ2-7	.	16	.	TGTGCAAGTCGCTTAGCCCATCAGGGACTTCCTTACGAGCAGTACTTC	CASRLAHQGLPYEQYF
TRBV6-5	TRBJ1-5	few	14	.	TGTGCCAGCGCGTCAGGGGTCTTCAATCAGCCCCAGCATTTT	CASASGVFNQPQHF
TRBV5-5	TRBJ1-1	.	16	TRBD1	TGTGCCAGCAGCTTGGGAGGGACAGGCTTGAACACTGAAGCTTTCTTT	CASSLGGTGLNTEAFF
TRBV7-2	TRBJ1-5	once	14	.	TGTGCCAGCAGCTCACTAGGTGGCAATCAGCCCCAGCATTTT	CASSSLGGNQPQHF
TRBV9	TRBJ1-2	once	13	TRBD1	TGTGCCAGCAGCGCAACAGGGGTCAAAGGCTACACCTTC	CASSATGVKGYTF
TRBV30	TRBJ1-3	.	13	.	TGTGCCTGGATGGCAGGGGCTGGAAACACCATATATTTT	CAWMAGAGNTIYF
TRBV5-1	TRBJ2-3	few	15	TRBD2	TGCGCCAGCAGCTGGGGTAGCGGGAGCACAGATACGCAGTATTTT	CASSWGSGSTDTQYF
TRBV4-3	TRBJ1-4	.	16	TRBD1	TGCGCCAGCAGCCAACGACCGGGACAGAATAATGAAAAACTGTTTTTT	CASSQRPGQNNEKLFF
TRBV27	TRBJ1-1	.	13	.	TGTGCCAGCAGTTCACGGACAGACACTGAAGCTTTCTTT	CASSSRTDTEAFF
TRBV7-9	TRBJ2-1	.	16	TRBD2	TGTGCCAGCAGCTCCCCGGGACTAGCGGGAGCAAATGAGCAGTTCTTC	CASSSPGLAGANEQFF
TRBV5-1	TRBJ2-1	.	14	TRBD2	TGCGCCAGCAGCACGAAGCGGGGGGATAATGAGCAGTTCTTC	CASSTKRGDNEQFF
TRBV7-2	TRBJ1-4	.	17	TRBD1	TGTGCCAGCAGCGGAGGGACAGGGGGCGCATCTAATGAAAAACTGTTTTTT	CASSGGTGGASNEKLFF
TRBV19	TRBJ1-4	.	18	TRBD1	TGTGCCAGTAGTCTACGTCCCGGGACAGGGTACACTAATGAAAAACTGTTTTTT	CASSLRPGTGYTNEKLFF
TRBV5-1	TRBJ2-7	few	15	TRBD1	TGCGCCAGCAGCTTGGTCTCGACAGGGTTAAACGAGCAGTACTTC	CASSLVSTGLNEQYF
TRBV3-1/TRBV3-2	TRBJ2-7	.	15	TRBD1	TGTGCCAGCAGCCAGGAGGGACAGGGGATTTACGAGCAGTACTTC	CASSQEGQGIYEQYF
TRBV19	TRBJ1-5	.	15	.	TGTGCCAGTAGTATAGGGCCGTTACCCAATCAGCCCCAGCATTTT	CASSIGPLPNQPQHF